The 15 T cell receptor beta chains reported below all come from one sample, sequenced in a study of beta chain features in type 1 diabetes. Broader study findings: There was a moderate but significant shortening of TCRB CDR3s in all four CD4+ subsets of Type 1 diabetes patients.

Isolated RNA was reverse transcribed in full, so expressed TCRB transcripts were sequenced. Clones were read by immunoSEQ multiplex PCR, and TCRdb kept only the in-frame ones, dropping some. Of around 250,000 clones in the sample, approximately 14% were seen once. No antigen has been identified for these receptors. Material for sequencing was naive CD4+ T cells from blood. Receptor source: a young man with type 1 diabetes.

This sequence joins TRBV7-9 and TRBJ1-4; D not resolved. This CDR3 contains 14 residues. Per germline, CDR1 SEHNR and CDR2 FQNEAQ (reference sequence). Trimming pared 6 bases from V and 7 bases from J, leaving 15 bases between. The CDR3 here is CASRRSQAGEKLFF. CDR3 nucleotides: TGTGCCAGCAGACGGAGCCAAGCGGGTGAAAAACTGTTTTTT. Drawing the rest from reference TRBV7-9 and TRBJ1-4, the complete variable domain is DTGVSQNPRHKITKRGQNVTFRCDPISEHNRLYWYRQTLGQGPEFLTYFQNEAQLEKSRLLSDRFSAERPKGSFSTLEIQRTEQGDSAMYLCASRRSQAGEKLFFGSGTQLSVL.

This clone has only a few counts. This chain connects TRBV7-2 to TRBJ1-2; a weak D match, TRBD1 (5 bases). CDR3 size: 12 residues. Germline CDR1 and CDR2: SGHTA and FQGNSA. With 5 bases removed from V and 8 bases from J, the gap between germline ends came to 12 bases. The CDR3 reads CASSTGFGGYTF. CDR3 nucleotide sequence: TGTGCCAGCAGCACAGGATTCGGAGGCTACACCTTC.

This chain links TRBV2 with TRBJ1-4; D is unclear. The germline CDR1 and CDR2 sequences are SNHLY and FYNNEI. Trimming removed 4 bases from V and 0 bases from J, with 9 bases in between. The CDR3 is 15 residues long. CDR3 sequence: CASSGGAATNEKLFF. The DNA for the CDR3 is TGTGCCAGCAGTGGGGGAGCTGCAACTAATGAAAAACTGTTTTTT.

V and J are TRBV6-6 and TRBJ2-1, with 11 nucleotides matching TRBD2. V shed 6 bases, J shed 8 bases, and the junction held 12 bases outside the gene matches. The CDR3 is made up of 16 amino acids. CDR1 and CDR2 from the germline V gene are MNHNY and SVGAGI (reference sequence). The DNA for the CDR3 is TGTGCCAGCAGCCGCGGGGCTAGCGGGGGGACGGATGAGCAGTTCTTC. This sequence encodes CASSRGASGGTDEQFF.

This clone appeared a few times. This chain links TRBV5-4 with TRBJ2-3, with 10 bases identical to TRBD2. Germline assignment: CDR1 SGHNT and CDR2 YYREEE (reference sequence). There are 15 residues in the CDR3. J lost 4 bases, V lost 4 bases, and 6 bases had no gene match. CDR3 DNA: TGTGCCAGCAGCCTAGCGGGAGCCATGTCAGATACGCAGTATTTT. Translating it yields CASSLAGAMSDTQYF.

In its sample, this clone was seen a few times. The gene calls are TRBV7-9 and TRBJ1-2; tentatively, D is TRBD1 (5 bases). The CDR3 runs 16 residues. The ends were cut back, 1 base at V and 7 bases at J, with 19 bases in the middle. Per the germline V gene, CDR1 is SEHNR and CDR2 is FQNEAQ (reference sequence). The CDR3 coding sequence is TGTGCCAGCAGCTTAGGGCCCCCCAGGGCCGAGAGTGGCTACACCTTC. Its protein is CASSLGPPRAESGYTF. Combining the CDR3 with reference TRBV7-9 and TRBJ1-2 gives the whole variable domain DTGVSQNPRHKITKRGQNVTFRCDPISEHNRLYWYRQTLGQGPEFLTYFQNEAQLEKSRLLSDRFSAERPKGSFSTLEIQRTEQGDSAMYLCASSLGPPRAESGYTFGSGTRLTVV.

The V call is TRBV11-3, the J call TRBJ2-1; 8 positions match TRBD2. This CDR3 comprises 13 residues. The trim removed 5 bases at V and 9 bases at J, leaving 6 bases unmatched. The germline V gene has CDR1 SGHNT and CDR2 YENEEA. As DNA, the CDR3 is TGTGCCAGCAGCCTTCGGGGGGGCGGTGAGCAGTTCTTC. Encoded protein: CASSLRGGGEQFF.

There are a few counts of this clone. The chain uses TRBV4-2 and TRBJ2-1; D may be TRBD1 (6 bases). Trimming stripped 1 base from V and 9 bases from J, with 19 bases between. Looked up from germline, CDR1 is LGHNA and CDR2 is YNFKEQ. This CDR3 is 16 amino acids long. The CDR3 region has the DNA TGTGCCAGCAGCCAAGTTAGGGGGACCCTCGGGGCTGAGCAGTTCTTC. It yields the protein CASSQVRGTLGAEQFF.

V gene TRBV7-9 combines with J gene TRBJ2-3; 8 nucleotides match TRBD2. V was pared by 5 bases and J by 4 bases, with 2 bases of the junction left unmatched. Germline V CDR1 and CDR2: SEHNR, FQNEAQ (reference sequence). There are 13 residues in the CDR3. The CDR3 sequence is CASSPGGADTQYF. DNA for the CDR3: TGTGCCAGCAGCCCCGGGGGGGCAGATACGCAGTATTTT.

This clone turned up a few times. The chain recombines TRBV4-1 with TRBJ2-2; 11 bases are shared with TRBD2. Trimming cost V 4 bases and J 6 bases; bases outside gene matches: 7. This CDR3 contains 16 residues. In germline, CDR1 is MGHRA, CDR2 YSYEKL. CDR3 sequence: CASSPVAGGLSGELFF. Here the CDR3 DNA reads TGCGCCAGCAGCCCCGTAGCGGGGGGGCTTTCCGGGGAGCTGTTTTTT.

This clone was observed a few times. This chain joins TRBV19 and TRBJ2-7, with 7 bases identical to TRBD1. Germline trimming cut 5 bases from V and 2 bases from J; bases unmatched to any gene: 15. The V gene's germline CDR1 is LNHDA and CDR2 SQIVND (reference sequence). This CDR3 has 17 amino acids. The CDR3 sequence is CASSQIRDSKPTYEQYF. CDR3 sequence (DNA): TGTGCCAGTAGTCAAATCCGGGACAGCAAACCAACCTACGAGCAGTACTTC. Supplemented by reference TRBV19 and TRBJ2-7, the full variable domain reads DGGITQSPKYLFRKEGQNVTLSCEQNLNHDAMYWYRQDPGQGLRLIYYSQIVNDFQKGDIAEGYSVSREKKESFPLTVTSAQKNPTAFYLCASSQIRDSKPTYEQYFGPGTRLTVT.

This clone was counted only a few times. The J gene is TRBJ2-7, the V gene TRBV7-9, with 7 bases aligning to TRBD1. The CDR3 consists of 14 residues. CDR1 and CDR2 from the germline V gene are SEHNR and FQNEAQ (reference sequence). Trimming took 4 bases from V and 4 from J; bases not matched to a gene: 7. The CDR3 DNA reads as TGTGCCAGCAGCTCAACAGGGGCTGGTTACGAGCAGTACTTC. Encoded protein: CASSSTGAGYEQYF.

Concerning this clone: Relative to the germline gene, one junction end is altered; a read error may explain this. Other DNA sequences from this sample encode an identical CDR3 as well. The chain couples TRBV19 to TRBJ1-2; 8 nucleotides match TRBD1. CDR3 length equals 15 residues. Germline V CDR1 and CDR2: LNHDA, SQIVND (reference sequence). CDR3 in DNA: TGTGCTAGTAGTTCCCCGGGACAGGCCAACTATGGCTACACCTTC. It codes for CASSSPGQANYGYTF.

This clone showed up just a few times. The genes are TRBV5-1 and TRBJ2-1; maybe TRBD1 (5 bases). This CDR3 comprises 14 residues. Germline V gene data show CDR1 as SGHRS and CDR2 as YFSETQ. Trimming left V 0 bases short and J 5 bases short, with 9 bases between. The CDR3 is CASSLEAGNNEQFF. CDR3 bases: TGCGCCAGCAGCTTGGAAGCAGGGAACAATGAGCAGTTCTTC.

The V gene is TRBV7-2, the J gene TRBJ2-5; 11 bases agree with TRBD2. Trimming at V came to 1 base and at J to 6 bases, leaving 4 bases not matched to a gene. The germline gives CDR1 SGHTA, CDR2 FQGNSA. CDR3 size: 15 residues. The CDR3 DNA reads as TGTGCCAGCAGCTTAGATCTAGCGGGAGGCAAGACCCAGTACTTC. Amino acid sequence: CASSLDLAGGKTQYF.